This passage covers 32 T cell receptor beta chains from one sample sequenced in a study of blood T cell repertoires in COVID-19. Sequencing was performed with immunoSEQ multiplex PCR; in TCRdb, only in-frame clones are kept and a portion is missing. This table has a few hundred thousand clones, approximately 80% appearing once. The sequenced sample consisted of PBMCs or T cells enriched from blood (not recorded which). These TCRs come from a man aged 35 to 55 who had recovered from COVID-19.

This clone occurred once. The rearrangement uses TRBV5-5 and TRBJ2-1; no clear D gene. Trimming shortened V by 4 bases and J by 1 base, and 21 bases separated the two germline ends. The CDR3 is made up of 18 amino acids. Germline V gives CDR1 SGHKS, CDR2 YYEKEE (reference sequence). CDR3 in DNA: TGTGCCAGCAGCCCCCTCGGCAGTAAGGTAGCATCCTACAATGAGCAGTTCTTC. Its protein is CASSPLGSKVASYNEQFF.

The CDR3 reads CASSPPEGSGNTIYF. CDR3 nucleotides: TGTGCCAGCTCACCACCGGAGGGATCAGGAAACACCATATATTTT. This chain joins TRBV18 and TRBJ1-3; no definite D call. CDR1 and CDR2 (germline): KGHSH, LQKENI. V was clipped by 0 bases and J by 4 bases, with 10 bases between them. This CDR3 is built from 15 residues.

This chain joins TRBV11-2 and TRBJ1-5, with D unclear. V gave up 3 bases and J gave up 0 bases, with 3 bases separating them. Germline V gene lookup returns CDR1 SGHAT and CDR2 FQNNGV. The CDR3 is made up of 13 amino acids. The CDR3 DNA reads TGTGCCAGCAGCTTTAGTAGCAATCAGCCCCAGCATTTT. Translation: CASSFSSNQPQHF. Combining the CDR3 with reference TRBV11-2 and TRBJ1-5 gives the whole variable domain EAGVAQSPRYKIIEKRQSVAFWCNPISGHATLYWYQQILGQGPKLLIQFQNNGVVDDSQLPKDRFSAERLKGVDSTLKIQPAKLEDSAVYLCASSFSSNQPQHFGDGTRLSIL.

The chain recombines TRBV15 with TRBJ1-2; D not certain. Trimming took 1 base from V and 4 from J, leaving 16 bases between them. The CDR3 is made up of 16 amino acids. Looked up from germline, CDR1 is LNHNV and CDR2 is YYDKDF (reference sequence). The CDR3 region is CATSRGVAGGFYGYTF. For the CDR3, the DNA is TGTGCCACCAGCAGAGGGGTTGCGGGCGGATTCTATGGCTACACCTTC.

V and J are TRBV7-2 and TRBJ2-5, with D unclear. Germline V gene data show CDR1 as SGHTA and CDR2 as FQGNSA. V shed 7 bases and J shed 3 bases, with 12 bases lying between them. The CDR3 is 13 residues long. This chain's CDR3 is CASNEIAEETQYF. Here the CDR3 DNA reads TGTGCCAGCAACGAAATAGCAGAAGAGACCCAGTACTTC. Based on the CDR3 plus reference TRBV7-2 and TRBJ2-5, the full variable domain is GAGVSQSPSNKVTEKGKDVELRCDPISGHTALYWYRQSLGQGLEFLIYFQGNSAPDKSGLPSDRFSAERTGGSVSTLTIQRTQQEDSAVYLCASNEIAEETQYFGPGTRLLVL.

The chain couples TRBV19 to TRBJ1-5; D uncertain. The CDR3 sequence is 14 residues long. Germline lookup yields CDR1 LNHDA and CDR2 SQIVND (reference sequence). Trimming pared 6 bases from V and 4 bases from J, leaving 13 bases between. CDR3 region: CASRAKGRNQPQHF. The CDR3 DNA sequence: TGTGCCAGTAGGGCAAAAGGGAGGAATCAGCCCCAGCATTTT.

The CDR3 DNA reads TGTGCCAGCAGCTTCCGGGCGGGGGGGCGCACAGATACGCAGTATTTT. Its protein is CASSFRAGGRTDTQYF. J is TRBJ2-3 and V is TRBV5-6; 9 bases match TRBD2. The CDR3 has 16 residues. The V gene end was trimmed by 2 bases and the J gene end by 1 base; junction bases not matched to a gene: 5. Germline assignment: CDR1 SGHDT and CDR2 YYEEEE.

V usage is TRBV5-1 and J usage is TRBJ1-1, with 9 bases identical to TRBD1. The CDR3 runs 15 residues. Germline CDR1 and CDR2: SGHRS and YFSETQ. The junction had 5 bases not matched to a gene; V was cut back by 4 bases and J by 1 base. The DNA of the CDR3 is TGCGCCAGCAGCCTCCGGGACAGGGCGAACACTGAAGCTTTCTTT. As protein: CASSLRDRANTEAFF. Drawing the rest from reference TRBV5-1 and TRBJ1-1, the complete variable domain is KAGVTQTPRYLIKTRGQQVTLSCSPISGHRSVSWYQQTPGQGLQFLFEYFSETQRNKGNFPGRFSGRQFSNSRSEMNVSTLELGDSALYLCASSLRDRANTEAFFGQGTRLTVV.

CDR3 residues: CASSVSREGYTF. Here the CDR3 DNA reads TGTGCCAGCAGTGTTTCGAGGGAGGGCTACACCTTC. The chain joins TRBV25-1 to TRBJ1-2, with D unresolved. This CDR3 is 12 amino acids long. Germline assignment: CDR1 MGHDK and CDR2 SYGVNS. Trimming shortened V by 4 bases and J by 8 bases, and 11 bases separated the two germline ends.

The rearrangement uses TRBV15 and TRBJ1-2, with 8 bases identical to TRBD1. Germline V CDR1 and CDR2: LNHNV, YYDKDF (reference sequence). V dropped 0 bases and J dropped 3; count of bases not matched to a gene: 12. This CDR3 spans 18 amino acids. The CDR3 DNA follows: TGTGCCACCAGCAGAGATGGGACAGGAATACCTTTTTACTATGGCTACACCTTC. It yields the protein CATSRDGTGIPFYYGYTF.

V is TRBV5-4 and J is TRBJ1-1; possibly TRBD1 for D (6 bases). The CDR3 runs to 14 residues. Trimming cost V 4 bases and J 1 base, with 11 bases left between them. Germline lookup yields CDR1 SGHNT and CDR2 YYREEE (reference sequence). CDR3 DNA: TGTGCCAGCAGCCCCCGGACAGAGAACACTGAAGCTTTCTTT. Residues: CASSPRTENTEAFF.

This chain connects TRBV7-8 to TRBJ1-3; D is uncertain. Germline V gives CDR1 SGHVS, CDR2 FQNEAQ. V gave up 4 bases and J gave up 4 bases, with 11 bases separating them. This CDR3 comprises 14 residues. The CDR3 nucleotides read TGTGCCAGCAGCTCCCCTTCGGGAGGAAACACCATATATTTT. Translation: CASSSPSGGNTIYF.

The rearrangement uses TRBV5-4 and TRBJ1-4; possibly TRBD1 for D (6 bases). The CDR3 contains 13 residues. Between the trimmed V and J ends, which lost 5 bases and 11 bases, there was a span of 16 bases. Per the germline V gene, CDR1 is SGHNT and CDR2 is YYREEE (reference sequence). The CDR3 reads CASSLYREKKLFF. CDR3 bases: TGTGCCAGCAGTCTTTACAGGGAGAAGAAACTGTTTTTT. The full variable domain, completed using reference TRBV5-4 and TRBJ1-4, is ETGVTQSPTHLIKTRGQQVTLRCSSQSGHNTVSWYQQALGQGPQFIFQYYREEENGRGNFPPRFSGLQFPNYSSELNVNALELDDSALYLCASSLYREKKLFFGSGTQLSVL.

This sequence joins TRBV28 and TRBJ1-2, with 7 bases identical to TRBD1. The CDR3 sequence is 13 residues long. The ends lost 6 bases at V and 8 bases at J; junction bases unmatched: 9. Germline assignment: CDR1 MDHEN and CDR2 SYDVKM. This chain's CDR3 is CASSLNRGGGYTF. The CDR3 DNA reads TGTGCCAGCAGCTTGAACAGGGGCGGGGGCTACACCTTC.

J is TRBJ1-2 and V is TRBV2; the match to TRBD1 covers 8 bases. Germline V CDR1 and CDR2: SNHLY, FYNNEI. CDR3 length equals 14 residues. With 5 bases clipped from V and 13 bases from J, the junction kept 15 bases outside the gene matches. CDR3: CASSNRGGTILATF. CDR3 DNA sequence: TGTGCCAGCAGTAACAGGGGGGGGACGATTCTGGCCACCTTC.

This clone was seen just once. The chain recombines TRBV18 with TRBJ2-3, with TRBD1 matching over 10 bases. The junction had 2 bases not matched to a gene; V was cut back by 3 bases and J by 2 bases. CDR3 size: 15 residues. Germline assignment: CDR1 KGHSH and CDR2 LQKENI. For the CDR3, the DNA is TGTGCCAGCTCACCGGGGACAGGGGACACAGATACGCAGTATTTT. It encodes CASSPGTGDTDTQYF.

The CDR3 sequence: CASKEEYNSPLHF. The CDR3 DNA follows: TGTGCCAGTAAAGAGGAGTATAATTCACCCCTCCACTTT. V gene TRBV19 combines with J gene TRBJ1-6; the D is unclear. CDR1 and CDR2 from the germline V gene are LNHDA and SQIVND (reference sequence). CDR3 length: 13 residues. V dropped 7 bases and J dropped 4 bases, with 8 bases sitting between them.

V usage is TRBV4-1 and J usage is TRBJ2-1, with D uncertain. Germline CDR1 and CDR2: MGHRA and YSYEKL. V gave up 1 base and J gave up 8 bases, with 9 bases separating them. The CDR3 totals 13 residues. The CDR3 protein is CASSQVPGHEQFF. DNA for the CDR3: TGCGCCAGCAGCCAAGTACCTGGCCATGAGCAGTTCTTC.

This clone was detected once. V usage is TRBV7-3 and J usage is TRBJ2-6; D perhaps matches TRBD2 (7 bases). This CDR3 is 18 amino acids long. Trimming left V 5 bases short and J 0 bases short, with 17 bases between. The germline gives CDR1 SGHTA, CDR2 FQGTGA. CDR3 residues: CASSPPRGASSGANVLTF. CDR3 sequence (DNA): TGTGCCAGCAGCCCCCCTCGGGGGGCGTCCTCTGGGGCCAACGTCCTGACTTTC.

The chain combines TRBV7-9 with TRBJ1-1; D ambiguous. Germline V gene data show CDR1 as SEHNR and CDR2 as FQNEAQ (reference sequence). This CDR3 contains 13 residues. V gave up 4 bases and J gave up 5 bases, with 11 bases separating them. CDR3 residues: CASSSAGLTEAFF. DNA of the CDR3: TGTGCCAGCAGCTCGGCTGGGCTTACTGAAGCTTTCTTT.

The chain has TRBV27 and TRBJ1-1, with D tentatively TRBD1 (5 bases). The V and J ends lost 3 bases and 1 base respectively, with 12 bases between them. The germline V gene has CDR1 MNHEY and CDR2 SMNVEV (reference sequence). This CDR3 spans 15 amino acids. CDR3 DNA sequence: TGTGCCAGCAGTTTCAGTGACAGATCGAACACTGAAGCTTTCTTT. It specifies CASSFSDRSNTEAFF.

Remarks on this clone: Other DNA sequences of this sample code for an identical CDR3. The rearrangement uses TRBV27 and TRBJ1-2, with TRBD1 matching 8 bases. The CDR3 has 14 residues. The V and J ends lost 3 bases and 4 bases, in that order; junction bases with no gene match: 4. CDR1 and CDR2 from the germline V gene are MNHEY and SMNVEV (reference sequence). The CDR3 sequence: CASSFSGGGYGYTF. CDR3 bases: TGTGCCAGCAGTTTTTCAGGGGGCGGCTATGGCTACACCTTC.

The V gene is TRBV28, the J gene TRBJ1-1, with 10 positions matching TRBD1. The CDR3 extends over 14 amino acids. In germline, CDR1 is MDHEN, CDR2 SYDVKM. Trimming took 6 bases from V and 5 from J; bases not matched to a gene: 6. CDR3: CASSETGGKTEAFF. The DNA for the CDR3 is TGTGCCAGCAGCGAGACAGGGGGCAAAACTGAAGCTTTCTTT.

The chain recombines TRBV18 with TRBJ2-3, with TRBD1 as a possible D gene (5 bases). The CDR3 consists of 14 residues. Between the trimmed V and J ends, which lost 2 bases and 3 bases, there was a span of 9 bases. Germline V gene lookup returns CDR1 KGHSH and CDR2 LQKENI. CDR3 residues: CASSPGRVTDTQYF. Written as DNA, the CDR3 is TGTGCCAGCTCACCAGGCAGGGTAACAGATACGCAGTATTTT.

V is TRBV7-7 and J is TRBJ1-4; TRBD1 matches 12 bases. Germline V gives CDR1 SSHAT, CDR2 FNYEAQ (reference sequence). The CDR3 sequence is 16 residues long. After removal of 1 base from V and 7 bases from J, the junction contained 4 bases not matched to a gene. The CDR3 nucleotides are TGTGCCAGCAGCTTAGGGGACAGGGGGCTGGGTGAAAAACTGTTTTTT. It is translated as CASSLGDRGLGEKLFF. Full variable domain (missing parts from reference TRBV7-7 and TRBJ1-4): GAGVSQSPRYKVTKRGQDVTLRCDPISSHATLYWYQQALGQGPEFLTYFNYEAQPDKSGLPSDRFSAERPEGSISTLTIQRTEQRDSAMYRCASSLGDRGLGEKLFFGSGTQLSVL.

This clone was detected only a few times. The chain carries TRBV3-1 (or the pseudogene TRBV3-2) and TRBJ2-7; 7 bases fit TRBD1. Germline V CDR1 and CDR2: LGHDT, YNNKEL (reference sequence). Trimming at V came to 10 bases and at J to 4 bases, leaving 13 bases not matched to a gene. This CDR3 spans 14 amino acids. CDR3 DNA: TGTGCCACCTCGGATACAGGGGTTTCGTACGAGCAGTACTTC. It specifies CATSDTGVSYEQYF.

This rearrangement joins TRBV3-1 (or the pseudogene TRBV3-2) to TRBJ2-5; no clear D. This CDR3 is 12 amino acids long. Germline CDR1 LGHDT, CDR2 YNNKEL (reference sequence). Trimming cost V 3 bases and J 7 bases, with 9 bases left between them. CDR3 amino acids: CASSHLSVTQYF. The DNA of the CDR3 is TGTGCCAGCAGCCATCTAAGCGTGACCCAGTACTTC.

This clone has a single count. The chain links TRBV4-2 to TRBJ1-4, with 7 bases identical to TRBD1. The trim removed 5 bases at V and 4 bases at J, leaving 13 bases unmatched. The CDR3 is 17 residues long. Germline CDR1 and CDR2: LGHNA and YNFKEQ. The CDR3: CASSKEPGGTSNEKLFF. The DNA of the CDR3 is TGTGCCAGCAGCAAGGAGCCAGGGGGAACTAGTAATGAAAAACTGTTTTTT.

The chain combines TRBV5-1 with TRBJ1-2; D remains ambiguous. Germline CDR1 is SGHRS and CDR2 is YFSETQ. Deletions cut 0 bases from V and 4 bases from J, with 10 bases between. CDR3 length: 14 residues. The CDR3 loop is CASSLDVSGYGYTF. For the CDR3, the DNA is TGCGCCAGCAGCTTGGATGTGTCCGGCTATGGCTACACCTTC.

This chain links TRBV9 with TRBJ2-3; no firm D call. CDR1 and CDR2 from the germline V gene are SGDLS and YYNGEE. Deletions cut 0 bases from V and 2 bases from J, with 10 bases between. This CDR3 contains 15 residues. CDR3 in DNA: TGTGCCAGCAGCGTAGGCCTAGGTTCCACAGATACGCAGTATTTT. Translated: CASSVGLGSTDTQYF.

V is TRBV19 and J is TRBJ2-1, with TRBD2 matching 7 bases. Germline V gives CDR1 LNHDA, CDR2 SQIVND (reference sequence). The CDR3 is made up of 14 amino acids. After removal of 4 bases from V and 6 bases from J, the junction contained 6 bases not matched to a gene. The CDR3 nucleotides read TGTGCCAGTAGTAGTACCCGGACTAGCAATGAGCAGTTCTTC. Encoded protein: CASSSTRTSNEQFF.

The chain is built from TRBV6-6 and TRBJ1-6, with D tentatively TRBD1 (5 bases). Trimming took 6 bases from V and 9 from J, leaving 30 bases between them. The CDR3 covers 19 residues. CDR1 is MNHNY, CDR2 SVGAGI, per germline (reference sequence). The CDR3 loop is CASSRAGSLAPSGGSPLHF. DNA for the CDR3: TGTGCCAGCAGCCGAGCGGGGTCACTGGCCCCTTCGGGGGGTTCACCCCTCCACTTT.